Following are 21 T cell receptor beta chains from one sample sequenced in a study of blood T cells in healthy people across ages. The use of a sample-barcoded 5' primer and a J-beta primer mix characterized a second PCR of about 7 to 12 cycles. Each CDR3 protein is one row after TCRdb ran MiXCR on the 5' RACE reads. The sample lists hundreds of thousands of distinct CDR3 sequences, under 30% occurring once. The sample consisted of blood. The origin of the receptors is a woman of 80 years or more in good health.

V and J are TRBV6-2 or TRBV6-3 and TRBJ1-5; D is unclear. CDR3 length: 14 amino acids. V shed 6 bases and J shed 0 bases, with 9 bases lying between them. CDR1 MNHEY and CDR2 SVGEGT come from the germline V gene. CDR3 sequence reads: CASRFGVSNQPQHF. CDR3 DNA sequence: TGTGCCAGCAGATTCGGGGTTAGCAATCAGCCCCAGCATTTT.

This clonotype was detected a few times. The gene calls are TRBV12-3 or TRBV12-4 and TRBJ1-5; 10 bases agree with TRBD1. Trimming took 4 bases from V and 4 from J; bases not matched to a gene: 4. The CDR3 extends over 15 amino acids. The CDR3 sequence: CASSSGTGENQPQHF. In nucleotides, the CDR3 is TGTGCCAGCAGTTCCGGGACAGGGGAGAATCAGCCCCAGCATTTT.

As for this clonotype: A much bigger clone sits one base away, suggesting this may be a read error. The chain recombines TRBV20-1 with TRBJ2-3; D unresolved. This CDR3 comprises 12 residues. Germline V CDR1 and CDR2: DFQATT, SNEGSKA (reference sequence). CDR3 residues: CRARVVGNTQYF. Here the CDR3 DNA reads TGCAGGGCTAGAGTGGTAGGGAATACGCAGTATTTT.

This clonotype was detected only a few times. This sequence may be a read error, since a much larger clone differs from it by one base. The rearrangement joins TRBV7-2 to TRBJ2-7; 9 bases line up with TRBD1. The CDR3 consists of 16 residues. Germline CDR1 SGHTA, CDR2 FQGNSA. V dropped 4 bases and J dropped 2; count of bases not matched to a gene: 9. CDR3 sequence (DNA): TGTGCCAGCAGCTCACGTACAGGGGGCGACCCCTACGAGCAGTACTTC. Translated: CASSSRTGGDPYEQYF.

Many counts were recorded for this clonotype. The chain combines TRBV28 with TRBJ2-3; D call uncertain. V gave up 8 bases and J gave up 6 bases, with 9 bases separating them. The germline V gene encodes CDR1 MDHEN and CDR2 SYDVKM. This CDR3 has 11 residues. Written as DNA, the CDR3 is TGTGCCAGCCTACGATGGGATACGCAGTATTTT. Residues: CASLRWDTQYF.

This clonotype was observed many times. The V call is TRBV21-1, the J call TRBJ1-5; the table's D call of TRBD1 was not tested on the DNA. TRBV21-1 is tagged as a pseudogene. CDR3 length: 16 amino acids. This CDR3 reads CASSCPRGQGPQPQHF. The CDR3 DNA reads TGTGCCAGCAGTTGTCCCCGGGGACAGGGGCCGCAGCCCCAGCATTTT.

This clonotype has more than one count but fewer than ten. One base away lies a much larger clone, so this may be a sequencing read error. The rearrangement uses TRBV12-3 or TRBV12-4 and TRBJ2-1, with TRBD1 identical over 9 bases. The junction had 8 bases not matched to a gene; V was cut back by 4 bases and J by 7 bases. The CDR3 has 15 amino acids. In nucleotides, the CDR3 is TGTGCCAGCAGTTCTTGCGGGACAGGGAATAATGAGCAGTTCTTC. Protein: CASSSCGTGNNEQFF.

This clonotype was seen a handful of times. In DNA, the CDR3 is TGTGCCAGCAGCTTAGCAGTGGGGGACACTGAAGCTTTCTTT. Protein: CASSLAVGDTEAFF. The chain combines TRBV7-9 with TRBJ1-1; tentatively, D is TRBD1 (5 bases). V lost 0 bases and J lost 3, with 8 bases in between. From germline, CDR1 is SEHNR and CDR2 FQNEAQ (reference sequence). This CDR3 is built from 14 residues.

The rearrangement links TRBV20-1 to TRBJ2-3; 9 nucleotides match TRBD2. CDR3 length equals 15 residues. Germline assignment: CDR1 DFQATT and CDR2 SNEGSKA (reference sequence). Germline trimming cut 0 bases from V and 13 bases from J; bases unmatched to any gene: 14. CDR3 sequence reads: CSARDAGTSRAQEYF. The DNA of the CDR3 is TGCAGTGCTAGAGACGCGGGGACTAGCCGGGCACAAGAGTATTTT.

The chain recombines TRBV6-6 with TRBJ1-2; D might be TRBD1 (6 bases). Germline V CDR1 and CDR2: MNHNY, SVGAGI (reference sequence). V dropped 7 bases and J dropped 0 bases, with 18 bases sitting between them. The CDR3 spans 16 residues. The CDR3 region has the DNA TGTGCCAGCACCCAGGGGCAGGTGTTAGCTAACTATGGCTACACCTTC. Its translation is CASTQGQVLANYGYTF.

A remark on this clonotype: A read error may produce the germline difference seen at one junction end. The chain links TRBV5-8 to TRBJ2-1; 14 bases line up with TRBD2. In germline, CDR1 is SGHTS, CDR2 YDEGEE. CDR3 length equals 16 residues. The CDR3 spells CASSVTSGGVYNEQVF. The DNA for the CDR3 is TGTGCCAGCAGCGTGACTAGCGGGGGGGTCTACAATGAGCAGGTCTTC.

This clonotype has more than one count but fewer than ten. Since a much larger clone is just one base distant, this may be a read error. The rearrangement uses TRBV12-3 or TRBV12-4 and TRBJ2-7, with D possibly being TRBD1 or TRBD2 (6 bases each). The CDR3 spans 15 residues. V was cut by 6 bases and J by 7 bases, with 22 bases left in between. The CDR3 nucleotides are TGTGCCAGCAGCCTGGGGGGCGGCCGGGACAATGAGCAGTACTTC. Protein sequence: CASSLGGGRDNEQYF.

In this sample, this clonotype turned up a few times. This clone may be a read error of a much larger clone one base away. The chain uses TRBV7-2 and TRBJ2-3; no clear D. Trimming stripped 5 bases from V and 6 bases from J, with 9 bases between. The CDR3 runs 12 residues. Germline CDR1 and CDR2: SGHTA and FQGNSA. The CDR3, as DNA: TGTGCCAGCAGCGCGCCTCGTGATACGCAGTATTTT. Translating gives CASSAPRDTQYF.

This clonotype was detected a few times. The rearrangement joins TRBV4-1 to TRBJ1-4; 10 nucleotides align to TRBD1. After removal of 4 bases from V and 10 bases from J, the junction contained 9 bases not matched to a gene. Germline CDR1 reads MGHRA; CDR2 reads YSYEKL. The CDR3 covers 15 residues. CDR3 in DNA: TGCGCCAGCAGCCTGGGGGGGACAGGGGCGGCAAAACTGTTTTTT. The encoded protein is CASSLGGTGAAKLFF.

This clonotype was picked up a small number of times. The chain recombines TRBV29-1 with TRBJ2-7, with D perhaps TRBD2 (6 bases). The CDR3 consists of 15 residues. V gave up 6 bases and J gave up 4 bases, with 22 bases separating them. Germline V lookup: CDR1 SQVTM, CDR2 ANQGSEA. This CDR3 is CSVVLRAGFGYEQYF. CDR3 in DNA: TGCAGCGTAGTCCTCAGGGCGGGGTTCGGGTACGAGCAGTACTTC.

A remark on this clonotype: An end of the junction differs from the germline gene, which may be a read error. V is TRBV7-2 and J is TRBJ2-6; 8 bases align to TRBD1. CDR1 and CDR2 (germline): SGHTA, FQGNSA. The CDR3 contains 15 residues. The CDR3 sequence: CASSSQGAGANFLTF. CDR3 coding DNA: TGTGCCAGCAGCTCCCAGGGGGCTGGGGCCAACTTCCTGACTTTC.

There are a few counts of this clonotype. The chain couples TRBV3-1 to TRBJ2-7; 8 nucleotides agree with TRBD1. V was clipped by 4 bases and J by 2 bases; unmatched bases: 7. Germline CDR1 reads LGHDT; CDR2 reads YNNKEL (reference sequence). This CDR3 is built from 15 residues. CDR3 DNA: TGTGCCAGCAGCCGCCAGGGGACAGGTACCTACGAGCAGTACTTC. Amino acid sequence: CASSRQGTGTYEQYF.

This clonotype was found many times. CDR3 amino acids: CASSEPPGLAGQETQYF. CDR3 coding DNA: TGCGCCAGCAGCGAACCGCCGGGACTAGCTGGCCAAGAGACCCAGTACTTC. J is TRBJ2-5 and V is TRBV5-1; 9 nucleotides line up with TRBD2. The CDR3 covers 17 residues. Germline CDR1 SGHRS, CDR2 YFSETQ. With 4 bases clipped from V and 1 base from J, the junction kept 11 bases outside the gene matches.

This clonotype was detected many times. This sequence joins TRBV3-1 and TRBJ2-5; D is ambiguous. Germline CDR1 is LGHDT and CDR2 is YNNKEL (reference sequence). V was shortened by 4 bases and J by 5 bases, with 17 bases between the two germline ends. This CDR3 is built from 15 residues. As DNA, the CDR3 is TGTGCCAGCAGCCCCCACCCTTCTCGCGGTGAGACCCAGTACTTC. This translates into CASSPHPSRGETQYF.

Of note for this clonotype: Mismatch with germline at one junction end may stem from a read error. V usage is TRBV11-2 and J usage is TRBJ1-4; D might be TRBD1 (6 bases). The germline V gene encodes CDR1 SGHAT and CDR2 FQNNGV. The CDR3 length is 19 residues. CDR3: CAGSLRSGAAVARNEKLFF. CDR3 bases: TGTGCCGGCAGCTTAAGATCAGGGGCCGCTGTGGCCCGAAATGAAAAACTGTTTTTT.

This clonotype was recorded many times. CDR3 region: CASSSWDSQETQYF. CDR3 in DNA: TGTGCCAGCAGCAGTTGGGACAGCCAAGAGACCCAGTACTTC. This sequence joins TRBV21-1 and TRBJ2-5; the table's D call of TRBD1 was not tested on the DNA. TRBV21-1 corresponds to a pseudogene. This CDR3 comprises 14 residues.